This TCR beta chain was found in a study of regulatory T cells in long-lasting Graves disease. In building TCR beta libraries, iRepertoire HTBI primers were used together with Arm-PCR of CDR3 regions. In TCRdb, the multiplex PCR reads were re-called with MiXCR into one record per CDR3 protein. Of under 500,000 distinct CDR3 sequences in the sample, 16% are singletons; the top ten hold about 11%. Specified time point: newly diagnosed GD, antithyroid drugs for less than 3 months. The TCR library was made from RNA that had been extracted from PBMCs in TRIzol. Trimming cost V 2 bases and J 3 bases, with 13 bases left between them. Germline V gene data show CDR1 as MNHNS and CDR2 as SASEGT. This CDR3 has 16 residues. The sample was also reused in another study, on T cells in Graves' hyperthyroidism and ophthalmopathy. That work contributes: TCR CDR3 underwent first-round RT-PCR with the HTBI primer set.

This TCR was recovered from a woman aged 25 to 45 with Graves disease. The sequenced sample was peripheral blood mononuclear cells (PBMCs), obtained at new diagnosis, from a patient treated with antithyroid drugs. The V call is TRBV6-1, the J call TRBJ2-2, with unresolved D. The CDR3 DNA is TGTGCCAGCAGTGAACTGGCGACGTTCGACACCGGGGAGCTGTTTTTT. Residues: CASSELATFDTGELFF.